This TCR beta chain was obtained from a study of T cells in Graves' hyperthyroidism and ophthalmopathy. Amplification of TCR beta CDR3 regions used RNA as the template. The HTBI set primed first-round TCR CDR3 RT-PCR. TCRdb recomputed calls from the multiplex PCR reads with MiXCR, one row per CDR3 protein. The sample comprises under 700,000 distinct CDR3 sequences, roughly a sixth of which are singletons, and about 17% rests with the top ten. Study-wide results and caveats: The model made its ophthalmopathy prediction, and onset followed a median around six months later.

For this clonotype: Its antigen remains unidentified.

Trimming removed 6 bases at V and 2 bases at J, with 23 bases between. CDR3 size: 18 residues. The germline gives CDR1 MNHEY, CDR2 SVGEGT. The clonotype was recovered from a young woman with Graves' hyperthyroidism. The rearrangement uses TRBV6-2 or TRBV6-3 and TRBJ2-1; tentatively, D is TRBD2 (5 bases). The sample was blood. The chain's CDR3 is CASRYRLHPLSTYNEQFF. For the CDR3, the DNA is TGTGCCAGCAGGTATCGACTACACCCCCTTAGCACCTACAATGAGCAGTTCTTC.